A selection of T cell receptor beta chains follows, all from one sample in a study of T-cell reconstitution after alpha-beta-depleted transplantation in children. TCRdb used MiXCR to reprocess the PCR reads, holding one entry per CDR3 protein. The sample carries some 390,000 distinct CDR3 sequences, around 20% recorded once. The sequenced sample was PBMCs from the stem cell graft donor, obtained from the stem cell graft. The source is a human donor who donated a stem cell graft to a child with acute myeloid leukemia. The conserved cysteine and the conserved F or W are not part of the CDR3 here.

CDR3aa: ASSQPDSATNEKLF
j_gene: TRBJ1-4
v_gene: TRBV3-1

CDR3aa: ASSPSSRYEQY
j_gene: TRBJ2-7
v_gene: TRBV12-3/TRBV12-4

CDR3aa: ATSDYPGQGTGELF
j_gene: TRBJ2-2
v_gene: TRBV24-1

CDR3aa: ASSLVYGYT
j_gene: TRBJ1-2
v_gene: TRBV12-3/TRBV12-4

CDR3aa: ASSQNWGEQY
j_gene: TRBJ2-7
v_gene: TRBV4-3

CDR3aa: ASSWGQDNEQF
j_gene: TRBJ2-1
v_gene: TRBV7-9

CDR3aa: ASSFPGLASYNEQF
j_gene: TRBJ2-1
v_gene: TRBV5-1

CDR3aa: SARDRTSGWIDTQY
j_gene: TRBJ2-3
v_gene: TRBV20-1

CDR3aa: ASSLPGNEQF
j_gene: TRBJ2-1
v_gene: TRBV5-1

CDR3aa: ASSLDKNLVQPQH
j_gene: TRBJ1-5
v_gene: TRBV2

CDR3aa: ASSPRDGDREQF
j_gene: TRBJ2-1
v_gene: TRBV5-1

CDR3aa: ASRPGPNYGYT
j_gene: TRBJ1-2
v_gene: TRBV7-9

CDR3aa: ASRIPGVGGGYT
j_gene: TRBJ1-2
v_gene: TRBV12-3/TRBV12-4

CDR3aa: ASSLEQRYNEQF
j_gene: TRBJ2-1
v_gene: TRBV7-9

CDR3aa: ASSEGTGGVHEQY
j_gene: TRBJ2-7
v_gene: TRBV6-1